Listed below are T cell receptor beta chains from one sample, sequenced in a study of identifying expanded T cells in peripheral blood. The protocol was immunoSEQ multiplex PCR, while the TCRdb copy is restricted to in-frame clones and leaves out a portion. The table has some 77,000 clones, more than 75% seen once. Specimen: blood. The origin of the receptors is a person aged 18-70 years in good health. CDR3s include the opening cysteine and the closing phenylalanine or tryptophan. The order of the fields is J gene, V gene, D gene, clone size, CDR3 DNA, CDR3 protein. A D gene is named only where the DNA matches it firmly. The size of a clone is reported for some rows only, either as once, few or many, or as a class for expanded clones.

J: TRBJ1-1; V: TRBV11-2; D: .; size: .; DNA: TGTGCCAGCAGCCTCGGGACACCAGAAGCTTTCTTT; CDR3: CASSLGTPEAFF
J: TRBJ2-1; V: TRBV4-1; D: .; size: .; DNA: TGCGCCAGCAGCCAAGTGGCAGGGAAGCAGTTCTTC; CDR3: CASSQVAGKQFF
J: TRBJ2-5; V: TRBV9; D: .; size: .; DNA: TGTGCCAGCAGCGTAGATGCAGGCGGGGAGACCCAGTACTTC; CDR3: CASSVDAGGETQYF
J: TRBJ2-7; V: TRBV6-1; D: .; size: once; DNA: TGTGCCAGCAGTGAAGCGCTCCAGGGCTCATACGAGCAGTACTTC; CDR3: CASSEALQGSYEQYF
J: TRBJ2-5; V: TRBV10-3; D: TRBD2; size: .; DNA: TGTGCCATCAGTGCTGGACTAGGGCAAGAGACCCAGTACTTC; CDR3: CAISAGLGQETQYF
J: TRBJ1-3; V: TRBV15; D: TRBD1; size: .; DNA: TGTGCCACCAGCAGCAGGGGGGGTTTTCGAAACACCATATATTTT; CDR3: CATSSRGGFRNTIYF
J: TRBJ2-3; V: TRBV28; D: .; size: .; DNA: TGTGCCAGCAGTTTAGTGGGGGCTAGCACAGATACGCAGTATTTT; CDR3: CASSLVGASTDTQYF
J: TRBJ1-1; V: TRBV4-3; D: .; size: .; DNA: TGCGCCAGCAGCCAAGATTATGGTGTGACAGGCGCGGACACTGAAGCTTTCTTT; CDR3: CASSQDYGVTGADTEAFF
J: TRBJ1-4; V: TRBV5-5; D: .; size: .; DNA: TGTGCCAGCAGCCAGAGGGACGGGAAACTGTTTTTT; CDR3: CASSQRDGKLFF
J: TRBJ2-7; V: TRBV5-6; D: TRBD2; size: many; DNA: TGTGCCAGCAGCCTAAGCGGGGGGCATTACGAGCAGTACTTC; CDR3: CASSLSGGHYEQYF
J: TRBJ2-7; V: TRBV7-2; D: .; size: .; DNA: TGTGCCAGCAGCTTATCAGGGGCTACCTACGAGCAGTACTTC; CDR3: CASSLSGATYEQYF
J: TRBJ1-4; V: TRBV28; D: .; size: .; DNA: TGTGCCAGCAGTTTAAGGGGAACTAATGAAAAACTGTTTTTT; CDR3: CASSLRGTNEKLFF
J: TRBJ2-7; V: TRBV27; D: TRBD2; size: .; DNA: TGTGCCAGCAGCCCATACGGACTAGCCTACGAGCAGTACTTC; CDR3: CASSPYGLAYEQYF
J: TRBJ1-2; V: TRBV7-8; D: TRBD1; size: .; DNA: TGTGCCAGCCGAAAACAGGGACAGGGACTTACCTATGGCTACACCTTC; CDR3: CASRKQGQGLTYGYTF
J: TRBJ2-1; V: TRBV27; D: .; size: few; DNA: TGTGCCAGCAGTTTAATAGGGCTGGCCTACAATGAGCAGTTCTTC; CDR3: CASSLIGLAYNEQFF
J: TRBJ2-1; V: TRBV5-6; D: TRBD2; size: .; DNA: TGTGCCAGCAGCCCTCTAGCACGGGGGGACTACAATGAGCAGTTCTTC; CDR3: CASSPLARGDYNEQFF
J: TRBJ1-1; V: TRBV20-1; D: .; size: .; DNA: TGCAGTGTCCCTACATTTCAAACAGCTTTCTTT; CDR3: CSVPTFQTAFF
J: TRBJ2-1; V: TRBV7-9; D: TRBD1; size: .; DNA: TGTGCCAGCAGCCAGTCGGGGACAGGGTTATACAATGAGCAGTTCTTC; CDR3: CASSQSGTGLYNEQFF
J: TRBJ1-2; V: TRBV5-5; D: TRBD1; size: .; DNA: TGTGCCAGCAGCTACACAGGGGGGGCGGACTATGGCTACACCTTC; CDR3: CASSYTGGADYGYTF
J: TRBJ2-7; V: TRBV30; D: .; size: many; DNA: TGTGCCTGGAACACCGAGGAGGGAAACTACGAGCAGTACTTC; CDR3: CAWNTEEGNYEQYF
J: TRBJ2-7; V: TRBV25-1; D: TRBD1; size: .; DNA: TGTGCCACCCAAACTACGACAGGGGGAACCTACGAGCAGTACTTC; CDR3: CATQTTTGGTYEQYF
J: TRBJ1-1; V: TRBV5-1; D: TRBD1; size: .; DNA: TGCGCCAGCAGGCTTGGGACAGACTTCACTGAAGCTTTCTTT; CDR3: CASRLGTDFTEAFF
J: TRBJ1-6; V: TRBV2; D: .; size: .; DNA: TGTGCCAGCAGTGCAGAGAGCTCCTATAATTCACCCCTCCACTTT; CDR3: CASSAESSYNSPLHF
J: TRBJ1-2; V: TRBV5-1; D: .; size: few; DNA: TGCGCCAGCACCGACTCACCGGGGGGAGATGGCTACACCTTC; CDR3: CASTDSPGGDGYTF
J: TRBJ1-5; V: TRBV28; D: .; size: .; DNA: TGTGCCAGCAGTTTCAGGGAGAGCAATCAGCCCCAGCATTTT; CDR3: CASSFRESNQPQHF
J: TRBJ1-2; V: TRBV28; D: .; size: .; DNA: TGTGCCAGCAGTTTGTCAGCCATCAACTATGGCTACACCTTC; CDR3: CASSLSAINYGYTF
J: TRBJ2-7; V: TRBV27; D: .; size: .; DNA: TGTGCCAGCAGCCCTAAACGGCTTGTGGACTACGAGCAGTACTTC; CDR3: CASSPKRLVDYEQYF
J: TRBJ2-7; V: TRBV11-2; D: .; size: .; DNA: TGTGCCAGCAGCTTGGGACCGAAAGCCTACGAGCAGTACTTC; CDR3: CASSLGPKAYEQYF